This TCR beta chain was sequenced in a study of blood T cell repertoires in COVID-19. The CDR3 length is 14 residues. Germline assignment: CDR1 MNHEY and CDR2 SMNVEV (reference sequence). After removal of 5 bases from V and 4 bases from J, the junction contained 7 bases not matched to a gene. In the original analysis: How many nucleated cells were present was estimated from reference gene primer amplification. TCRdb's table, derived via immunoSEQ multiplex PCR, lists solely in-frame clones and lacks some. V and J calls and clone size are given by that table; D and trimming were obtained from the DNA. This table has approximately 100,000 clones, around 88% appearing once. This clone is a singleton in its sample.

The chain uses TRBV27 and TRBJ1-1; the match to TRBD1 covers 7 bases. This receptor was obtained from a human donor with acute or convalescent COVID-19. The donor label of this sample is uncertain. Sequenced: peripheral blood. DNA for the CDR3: TGTGCCAGCAGTCCCCAGGGGGACTCCACTGAAGCTTTCTTT. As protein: CASSPQGDSTEAFF.